The next 9 T cell receptor beta chains were all read from a single sample in a study of cytomegalovirus exposure and HLA in healthy donors. It was with 60 Vbeta and 13 Jbeta primers that the PCR ran. TCRdb keeps only in-frame clones here, not all; method: immunoSEQ multiplex PCR. The sample has 150,000 to 200,000 clones; approximately 78% are singletons. Sample: PBMCs. Receptors were obtained from a woman aged 18 to 35 in good health and CMV-seronegative.

The gene calls are TRBV10-2 and TRBJ2-5, with D uncertain. The DNA matches TRBJ2-7 better at its end, which makes the J call doubtful. Germline lookup yields CDR1 WSHSY and CDR2 SAAADI. The length of the CDR3 is 15 residues. The CDR3 DNA sequence: TGCGCCAGCAGTGACTCCAGGCGTTTGTCCTACGAGCAGTACTTC. Protein product: CASSDSRRLSYEQYF.

This clone was seen a single time. The rearrangement uses TRBV28 and TRBJ2-7; weak D call: TRBD1 (6 bases). The germline CDR1 and CDR2 sequences are MDHEN and SYDVKM. The CDR3 runs to 12 residues. Trimming removed 8 bases at V and 3 bases at J, with 11 bases between. CDR3 bases: TGTGCCAGCCAGGGGTTAAGCTACGAGCAGTACTTC. Translation: CASQGLSYEQYF.

The chain couples TRBV7-9 to TRBJ2-7, with TRBD1 matching 9 bases. J gave up 3 bases and V 3 bases, and 6 bases lay outside the gene matches. Germline V CDR1 and CDR2: SEHNR, FQNEAQ (reference sequence). The CDR3 is 15 amino acids. The CDR3 is CASSFTGGTVYEQYV. CDR3 DNA sequence: TGTGCCAGCAGCTTTACAGGGGGCACCGTCTACGAGCAGTACGTC.

J is TRBJ1-5 and V is TRBV7-8; D possibly corresponds to TRBD1 (5 bases). The CDR3 runs 17 residues. Germline loops: CDR1 SGHVS, CDR2 FQNEAQ. V lost 1 base and J lost 2, with 15 bases in between. CDR3 sequence reads: CASSLGIGGKGNQPQHF. The CDR3 bases are TGTGCCAGCAGCTTAGGAATCGGGGGGAAGGGCAATCAGCCCCAGCATTTT.

The rearrangement joins TRBV28 to TRBJ1-3; D perhaps matches TRBD1 (5 bases). Trimming took 2 bases from V and 0 from J, leaving 8 bases between them. The CDR3 is made up of 15 amino acids. Germline CDR1 is MDHEN and CDR2 is SYDVKM. Here the CDR3 DNA reads TGTGCCAGCAGTTTAGCAGGGCACTCTGGAAACACCATATATTTT. Its translation is CASSLAGHSGNTIYF.

CDR3 in amino acids: CASSGQIYEQYF. In DNA form, the CDR3 reads TGTGCCAGCTCGGGACAGATCTACGAGCAGTACTTC. The chain couples TRBV18 to TRBJ2-7; 7 bases fit TRBD1. V was pared by 6 bases and J by 3 bases, with 2 bases of the junction left unmatched. The CDR3 runs 12 residues. Germline loops: CDR1 KGHSH, CDR2 LQKENI. Filled out from reference TRBV18 and TRBJ2-7, the complete variable domain reads NAGVMQNPRHLVRRRGQEARLRCSPMKGHSHVYWYRQLPEEGLKFMVYLQKENIIDESGMPKERFSAEFPKEGPSILRIQQVVRGDSAAYFCASSGQIYEQYFGPGTRLTVT.

The chain is built from TRBV18 and TRBJ1-3; D remains unclear. This CDR3 region has 15 residues. V lost 0 bases and J lost 4, with 10 bases in between. The germline gives CDR1 KGHSH, CDR2 LQKENI. This CDR3 is CASSPPASRGNTIYF. CDR3 coding DNA: TGTGCCAGCTCACCACCCGCTTCGAGGGGAAACACCATATATTTT.

The rearrangement uses TRBV6-1 and TRBJ2-7; 9 nucleotides match TRBD2. The CDR3 loop spans 16 amino acids. Germline V gene data show CDR1 as MNHNS and CDR2 as SASEGT. V shed 2 bases, J shed 5 bases, and the junction held 10 bases outside the gene matches. Here the CDR3 reads CASSEFPAGGPHEQYV. CDR3 DNA sequence: TGTGCCAGCAGTGAATTTCCCGCGGGAGGGCCCCACGAGCAGTACGTC.

The chain recombines TRBV10-3 with TRBJ2-7; a weak D match, TRBD2 (5 bases). V was pared by 2 bases and J by 6 bases, with 11 bases between. The CDR3 runs 13 residues. Germline-derived CDR1 and CDR2 are ENHRY and SYGVKD. The CDR3 bases are TGTGCCATCAGTGAGGCCACCAGCGGCGAGCAGTACTTC. This sequence encodes CAISEATSGEQYF.